This TCR beta chain was obtained from a study of T cell responses to AZD1222 COVID-19 vaccine. TCRdb keeps only in-frame clones here, not all; method: immunoSEQ multiplex PCR. The table has about 160,000 clones, roughly nine tenths seen once; the top ten hold about 4%. Regarding the study as a whole: Researchers report vaccine-associated CD4 TCRs spanning spike, with dominance at 160-218 and 743-854. Donors were largely white British and mainly female; clonal diversity was possibly underestimated.

The V end lost 5 bases, the J end lost 0 bases, and 13 bases lay between the germline ends. Germline values: CDR1 SGHTA, CDR2 FQGNSA. This CDR3 contains 15 residues. This clone was seen once. The antigen remains unidentified. This chain joins TRBV7-2 and TRBJ1-2; D is unresolved. The TCR sequence derives from an adult who received the AZD1222 COVID-19 vaccine. Material: peripheral blood, obtained 28 days after the second AZD1222 dose. The CDR3 DNA reads as TGTGCCAGCAGCCTACCCAAATTAGCTAACTATGGCTACACCTTC. It yields the protein CASSLPKLANYGYTF. Full variable domain (outside the CDR3, taken from reference TRBV7-2 and TRBJ1-2): GAGVSQSPSNKVTEKGKDVELRCDPISGHTALYWYRQSLGQGLEFLIYFQGNSAPDKSGLPSDRFSAERTGGSVSTLTIQRTQQEDSAVYLCASSLPKLANYGYTFGSGTRLTVV.